What follows are 27 T cell receptor beta chains derived from one specimen sequenced in a study of T-cell reconstitution after alpha-beta-depleted transplantation in children (dated by TCRdb to the mid-2010s). Libraries were built with PCR. Sequencing instrument: Illumina HiSeq 2500. Molecular barcoding was employed in the preparation of TCR libraries, with unique molecular identifiers being used to normalize TCRbeta repertoire quantification. Clones were called with MiXCR by TCRdb after fastp trimmed the public reads at Q25, and only in-frame beta chains were retained. Rows matching on CDR3 protein sequence are summarized as one entry with the most common DNA and genes. This sample is represented by a few hundred thousand distinct CDR3 sequences; 10% to 13% of them were singletons. The ten largest clonotypes hold 2% to 3% of the sample. The sequencing here drew on PBMCs from the stem cell graft donor, taken from the stem cell graft. The receptor set was obtained from a human donor who donated a stem cell graft to a child with acute lymphoblastic leukemia.

J is TRBJ2-1 and V is TRBV28; 15 nucleotides align to TRBD2. Looked up from germline, CDR1 is MDHEN and CDR2 is SYDVKM. The trim removed 2 bases at V and 7 bases at J, leaving 3 bases unmatched. This CDR3 has 16 amino acids. The chain's CDR3 is CASSLPGTSGRNEQFF. DNA of the CDR3: TGTGCCAGCAGTTTACCCGGGACTAGCGGGAGGAATGAGCAGTTCTTC. The whole variable domain, remainder taken from reference TRBV28 and TRBJ2-1, is DVKVTQSSRYLVKRTGEKVFLECVQDMDHENMFWYRQDPGLGLRLIYFSYDVKMKEKGDIPEGYSVSREKKERFSLILESASTNQTSMYLCASSLPGTSGRNEQFFGPGTRLTVL.

This clonotype was observed a handful of times. The rearrangement joins TRBV9 to TRBJ2-5; D unclear. Per the germline V gene, CDR1 is SGDLS and CDR2 is YYNGEE. This CDR3 is built from 14 residues. V gave up 4 bases and J gave up 4 bases, with 14 bases separating them. CDR3 in amino acids: CASSHGRDGETQYF. In DNA, the CDR3 is TGTGCCAGCAGCCACGGTAGGGATGGAGAGACCCAGTACTTC.

As to this clonotype: Sequence at one end of the junction differs from germline and may be a read error. V gene TRBV15 combines with J gene TRBJ2-3; 7 bases align to TRBD1. Germline V CDR1 and CDR2: LNHNV, YYDKDF (reference sequence). This CDR3 region has 17 residues. The CDR3 nucleotides are TGTGCCACCAGCGCAACAGGGGCACTGGTGGGAACAGATGCGCAGTATTTT. Translation: CATSATGALVGTDAQYF.

This clonotype was detected only a few times. V usage is TRBV2 and J usage is TRBJ2-7; TRBD2 matches 15 bases. Germline-derived CDR1 and CDR2 are SNHLY and FYNNEI. The CDR3 runs to 16 residues. V lost 6 bases and J lost 4; bases outside the gene matches: 7. CDR3 nucleotide sequence: TGTGCCAGCAGGCCGGGACTAGCGGGAGGAGTTTACGAGCAGTACTTC. Protein product: CASRPGLAGGVYEQYF.

This clonotype has ten or more counts. This chain connects TRBV7-2 to TRBJ2-1, with TRBD2 matching over 7 bases. Germline V gene sequence: CDR1 SGHTA, CDR2 FQGNSA. The CDR3 has 16 residues. V shed 2 bases, J shed 4 bases, and the junction held 8 bases outside the gene matches. DNA for the CDR3: TGTGCCAGCAGCTTATTTGGCGGGAGAAATTACAATGAGCAGTTCTTC. The encoded protein is CASSLFGGRNYNEQFF.

CDR3: CASSFEQGKGSQYF. In DNA, the CDR3 is TGTGCCAGCAGTTTCGAACAGGGGAAGGGCAGTCAGTACTTC. The genes are TRBV6-5 and TRBJ2-4; TRBD1 matches 7 bases. V was clipped by 4 bases and J by 12 bases; unmatched bases: 12. This CDR3 has 14 residues. The V gene's germline CDR1 is MNHEY and CDR2 SVGAGI.

This clonotype was seen a few times. The gene calls are TRBV29-1 and TRBJ2-7; TRBD2 agrees at 15 bases. Trimming removed 0 bases from V and 9 bases from J; junction bases left unmatched: 3. CDR1 and CDR2 (germline): SQVTM, ANQGSEA. The CDR3 extends over 14 amino acids. CDR3: CSVEEGLAGGGQYF. CDR3 bases: TGCAGCGTTGAAGAGGGACTAGCGGGAGGAGGGCAGTACTTC.

This sequence joins TRBV5-1 and TRBJ2-2; 8 bases fit TRBD2. This CDR3 has 14 amino acids. The V gene's germline CDR1 is SGHRS and CDR2 YFSETQ. Trimming took 5 bases from V and 8 from J; bases not matched to a gene: 8. The CDR3: CASRSTSEAGELFF. The CDR3 bases are TGCGCCAGCAGATCGACTAGCGAAGCGGGGGAGCTGTTTTTT.

This clonotype was counted between two and nine times. This chain links TRBV5-5 with TRBJ2-4; possible D gene TRBD2, 6 bases. This CDR3 contains 14 residues. Trimming left V 4 bases short and J 8 bases short, with 16 bases between. Germline V gene data show CDR1 as SGHKS and CDR2 as YYEKEE (reference sequence). The CDR3 protein is CASSPGVSRDIQYF. Written as DNA, the CDR3 is TGTGCCAGCAGCCCGGGAGTATCACGGGACATTCAGTACTTC.

This clonotype appeared a few times. The V and J genes are TRBV7-9 and TRBJ2-7, with 7 bases fitting TRBD2. J gave up 8 bases and V 3 bases, and 7 bases lay outside the gene matches. This CDR3 has 13 amino acids. CDR1 and CDR2 (germline): SEHNR, FQNEAQ (reference sequence). The CDR3 loop reads CASSLDGRNQQYF. As DNA, the CDR3 is TGTGCCAGCAGCTTGGACGGGAGGAATCAGCAGTACTTC. Variable domain in full (rest from reference TRBV7-9 and TRBJ2-7): DTGVSQNPRHKITKRGQNVTFRCDPISEHNRLYWYRQTLGQGPEFLTYFQNEAQLEKSRLLSDRFSAERPKGSFSTLEIQRTEQGDSAMYLCASSLDGRNQQYFGPGTRLTVT.

The table lists this clonotype with a few counts. CDR3 DNA: TGTGCCAGCTCACCACCGGAGCCCTACGAGCAGTACTTC. It codes for CASSPPEPYEQYF. The chain carries TRBV18 and TRBJ2-7, with no clear D. The V gene's germline CDR1 is KGHSH and CDR2 LQKENI. Trimming removed 0 bases at V and 2 bases at J, with 5 bases between. The CDR3 is made up of 13 amino acids.

In this sample, this clonotype turned up many times. The V gene is TRBV12-3 or TRBV12-4, the J gene TRBJ2-7, with no clear D. The CDR3 extends over 11 amino acids. Trimming took 4 bases from V and 5 from J, leaving 6 bases between them. The CDR3, as DNA: TGTGCCAGCAGTTATATGGACGAGCAGTACTTC. It specifies CASSYMDEQYF.

The sample holds many counts of this clonotype. The chain is built from TRBV9 and TRBJ2-2, with no clear D. V shed 0 bases and J shed 0 bases, with 3 bases lying between them. Germline V gene data show CDR1 as SGDLS and CDR2 as YYNGEE. The CDR3 loop spans 14 amino acids. In DNA form, the CDR3 reads TGTGCCAGCAGCGTAGGCACGAACACCGGGGAGCTGTTTTTT. Translation: CASSVGTNTGELFF.

This clonotype was seen at least ten times. This chain links TRBV4-3 with TRBJ2-1; 9 nucleotides line up with TRBD2. V was pared by 1 base and J by 8 bases, with 6 bases of the junction left unmatched. Germline V gene data show CDR1 as LGHNA and CDR2 as YSLEER. This CDR3 is 15 amino acids long. CDR3 coding DNA: TGCGCCAGCAGCCAAGGACCGACTAGCGGAGATGAGCAGTTCTTC. Its protein product is CASSQGPTSGDEQFF.

The gene calls are TRBV19 and TRBJ1-5; D is perhaps TRBD1 (5 bases). This CDR3 contains 16 residues. Trimming pared 3 bases from V and 3 bases from J, leaving 15 bases between. CDR1 is LNHDA, CDR2 SQIVND, per germline (reference sequence). The chain's CDR3 is CASSMRGNGLNQPQHF. CDR3 nucleotides: TGTGCCAGTAGTATGCGGGGGAACGGGCTCAATCAGCCCCAGCATTTT.

The rearrangement links TRBV7-3 to TRBJ2-1; 14 positions match TRBD2. V dropped 3 bases and J dropped 6; count of bases not matched to a gene: 4. The CDR3 contains 16 residues. Germline V gives CDR1 SGHTA, CDR2 FQGTGA. The CDR3 sequence is CASSLTSGRAFNEQFF. CDR3 in DNA: TGTGCCAGCAGCTTGACTAGCGGGAGGGCCTTCAATGAGCAGTTCTTC.

CDR3 loop: CASTESRREQFF. The CDR3 region has the DNA TGTGCCAGCACCGAGTCGCGGCGTGAGCAGTTCTTC. The chain has TRBV7-9 and TRBJ2-1, with D unclear. CDR3 length equals 12 residues. Germline V gene data show CDR1 as SEHNR and CDR2 as FQNEAQ (reference sequence). Deletions cut 7 bases from V and 9 bases from J, with 13 bases between.

The rearrangement links TRBV4-1 to TRBJ2-1; the match to TRBD2 covers 7 bases. CDR1 is MGHRA and CDR2 is YSYEKL in the germline V gene. This CDR3 comprises 17 residues. The trim removed 3 bases at V and 0 bases at J, leaving 8 bases unmatched. This CDR3 reads CASSHGNGRSSYNEQFF. The CDR3 bases are TGCGCCAGCAGCCATGGCAACGGGAGGAGCTCCTACAATGAGCAGTTCTTC.

CDR3 amino acids: CAWSVIKGIGGSPLHF. In DNA, the CDR3 is TGTGCCTGGAGTGTTATTAAGGGGATCGGTGGTTCACCCCTCCACTTT. The chain couples TRBV30 to TRBJ1-6; D is perhaps TRBD1 (5 bases). Trimming stripped 0 bases from V and 9 bases from J, with 18 bases between. Germline lookup yields CDR1 GTSNPN and CDR2 SVGIG (reference sequence). CDR3 length: 16 residues.

J is TRBJ1-1 and V is TRBV27, with D perhaps matching TRBD1 (6 bases). This CDR3 contains 13 residues. Trimming took 4 bases from V and 2 from J, leaving 8 bases between them. Germline CDR1 and CDR2: MNHEY and SMNVEV (reference sequence). CDR3 amino acids: CASSSGANTEAFF. The CDR3 coding sequence is TGTGCCAGCAGTTCAGGGGCCAACACTGAAGCTTTCTTT.

This clonotype was recorded at least ten times. The chain employs TRBV9 and TRBJ1-2; D possibly corresponds to TRBD1 (5 bases). The CDR3 is 16 amino acids. Trimming removed 0 bases at V and 3 bases at J, with 15 bases between. Per germline, CDR1 SGDLS and CDR2 YYNGEE. The CDR3 coding sequence is TGTGCCAGCAGCGTAGACGGCAGGGCTAGAGACTATGGCTACACCTTC. Translated: CASSVDGRARDYGYTF.

This clonotype was seen a few times. The chain has TRBV6-1 and TRBJ2-4; TRBD1 matches 8 bases. CDR1 is MNHNS and CDR2 is SASEGT in the germline V gene. This CDR3 comprises 13 residues. V dropped 6 bases and J dropped 5; count of bases not matched to a gene: 3. The CDR3 DNA reads TGTGCCAGCAGGACAGGGGCCCAAAACATTCAGTACTTC. It specifies CASRTGAQNIQYF.

This chain joins TRBV7-9 and TRBJ2-2; TRBD1 agrees at 10 bases. V was clipped by 5 bases and J by 4 bases; unmatched bases: 7. Germline V gene sequence: CDR1 SEHNR, CDR2 FQNEAQ (reference sequence). CDR3 length: 16 residues. This chain's CDR3 is CASSGSGQGVTGELFF. The CDR3, as DNA: TGTGCCAGCAGCGGATCAGGACAGGGGGTCACCGGGGAGCTGTTTTTT. Filled out from reference TRBV7-9 and TRBJ2-2, the complete variable domain reads DTGVSQNPRHKITKRGQNVTFRCDPISEHNRLYWYRQTLGQGPEFLTYFQNEAQLEKSRLLSDRFSAERPKGSFSTLEIQRTEQGDSAMYLCASSGSGQGVTGELFFGEGSRLTVL.

This clonotype was observed a few times. The chain employs TRBV7-3 and TRBJ2-3; D not certain. The CDR3 is made up of 15 amino acids. Germline CDR1 and CDR2: SGHTA and FQGTGA. Trimming removed 2 bases from V and 1 base from J, with 10 bases in between. The CDR3 protein is CASSLYLVGTDTQYF. CDR3 nucleotides: TGTGCCAGCAGCTTATACCTAGTTGGCACAGATACGCAGTATTTT. Based on the CDR3 plus reference TRBV7-3 and TRBJ2-3, the full variable domain is GAGVSQTPSNKVTEKGKYVELRCDPISGHTALYWYRQSLGQGPEFLIYFQGTGAADDSGLPNDRFFAVRPEGSVSTLKIQRTERGDSAVYLCASSLYLVGTDTQYFGPGTRLTVL.

This clonotype was detected a few times. The chain joins TRBV4-1 to TRBJ2-7, with 7 bases matching TRBD2. CDR3 length equals 15 residues. Per the germline V gene, CDR1 is MGHRA and CDR2 is YSYEKL. V trimming: 4 bases; J trimming: 3 bases; junction bases outside the gene matches: 9. The CDR3 coding sequence is TGCGCCAGCAGCCCCTCCCCTAGCGGAGACTACGAGCAGTACTTC. This encodes CASSPSPSGDYEQYF.

This clonotype was counted only a few times. This chain connects TRBV2 to TRBJ2-7, with 13 bases lining up with TRBD2. The CDR3 sequence is 13 residues long. Germline values: CDR1 SNHLY, CDR2 FYNNEI. The ends lost 6 bases at V and 8 bases at J; junction bases unmatched: 4. In DNA, the CDR3 is TGTGCCAGCAGCCAGGGACTAGCGGGACAGCAGTACTTC. As protein: CASSQGLAGQQYF.

Only a few counts were recorded for this clonotype. This rearrangement joins TRBV20-1 to TRBJ2-5; 7 nucleotides match TRBD1. The CDR3 is made up of 14 amino acids. The V segment lost 2 bases and the J segment 5 bases; nucleotides outside the gene matches: 8. Germline values: CDR1 DFQATT, CDR2 SNEGSKA (reference sequence). CDR3 amino acids: CSARPGQSLETQYF. CDR3 nucleotide sequence: TGCAGTGCTAGACCGGGACAGTCGTTGGAGACCCAGTACTTC.